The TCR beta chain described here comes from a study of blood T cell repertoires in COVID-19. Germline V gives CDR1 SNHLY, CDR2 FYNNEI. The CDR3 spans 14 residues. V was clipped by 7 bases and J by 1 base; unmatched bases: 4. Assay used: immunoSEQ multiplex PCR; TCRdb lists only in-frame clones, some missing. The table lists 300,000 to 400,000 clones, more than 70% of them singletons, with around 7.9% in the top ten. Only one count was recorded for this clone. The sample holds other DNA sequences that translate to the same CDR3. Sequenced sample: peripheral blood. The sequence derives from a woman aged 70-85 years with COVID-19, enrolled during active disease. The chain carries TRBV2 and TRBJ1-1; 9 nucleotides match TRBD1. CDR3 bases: TGTGCCAGCACTCCACAGGGGGCGAACACTGAAGCTTTCTTT. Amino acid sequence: CASTPQGANTEAFF.